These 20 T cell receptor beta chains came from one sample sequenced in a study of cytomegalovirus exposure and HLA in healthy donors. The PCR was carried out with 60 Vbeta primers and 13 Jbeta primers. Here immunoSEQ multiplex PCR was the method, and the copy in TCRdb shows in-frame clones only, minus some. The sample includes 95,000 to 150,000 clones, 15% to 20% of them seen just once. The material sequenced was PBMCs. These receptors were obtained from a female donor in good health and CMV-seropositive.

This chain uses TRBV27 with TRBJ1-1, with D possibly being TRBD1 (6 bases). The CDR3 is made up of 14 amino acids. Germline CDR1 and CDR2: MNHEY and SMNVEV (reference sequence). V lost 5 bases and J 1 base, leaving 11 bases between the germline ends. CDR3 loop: CASSPGHWNTEAFF. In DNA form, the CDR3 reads TGTGCCAGCAGTCCGGGACATTGGAACACTGAAGCTTTCTTT.

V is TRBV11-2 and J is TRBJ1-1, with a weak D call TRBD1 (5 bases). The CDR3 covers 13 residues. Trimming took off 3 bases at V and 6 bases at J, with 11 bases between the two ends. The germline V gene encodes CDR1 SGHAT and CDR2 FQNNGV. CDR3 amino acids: CASSFGGDPEAFF. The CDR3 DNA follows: TGTGCCAGCAGCTTTGGAGGGGACCCTGAAGCTTTCTTT.

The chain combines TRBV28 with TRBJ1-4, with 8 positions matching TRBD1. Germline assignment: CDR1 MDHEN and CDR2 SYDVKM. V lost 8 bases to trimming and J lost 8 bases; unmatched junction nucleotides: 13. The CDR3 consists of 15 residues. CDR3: CASLHDGQGNEKLFF. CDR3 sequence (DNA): TGTGCCAGCTTACACGACGGACAGGGCAACGAAAAACTGTTTTTT.

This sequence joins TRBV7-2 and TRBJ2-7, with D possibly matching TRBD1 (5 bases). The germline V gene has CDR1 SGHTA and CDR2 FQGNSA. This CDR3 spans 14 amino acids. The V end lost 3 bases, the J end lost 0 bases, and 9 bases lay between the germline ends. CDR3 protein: CASSFMTDSYEQYF. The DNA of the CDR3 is TGTGCCAGCAGCTTTATGACAGACTCCTACGAGCAGTACTTC. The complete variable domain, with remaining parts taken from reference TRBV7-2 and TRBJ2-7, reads GAGVSQSPSNKVTEKGKDVELRCDPISGHTALYWYRQSLGQGLEFLIYFQGNSAPDKSGLPSDRFSAERTGGSVSTLTIQRTQQEDSAVYLCASSFMTDSYEQYFGPGTRLTVT.

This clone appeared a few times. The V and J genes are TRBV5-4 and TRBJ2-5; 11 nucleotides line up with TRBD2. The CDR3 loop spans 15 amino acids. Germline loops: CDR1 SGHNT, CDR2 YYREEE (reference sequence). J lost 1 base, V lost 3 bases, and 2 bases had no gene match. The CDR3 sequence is CASSSGTSGQETQYF. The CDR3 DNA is TGTGCCAGCAGCTCGGGGACTAGCGGCCAAGAGACCCAGTACTTC.

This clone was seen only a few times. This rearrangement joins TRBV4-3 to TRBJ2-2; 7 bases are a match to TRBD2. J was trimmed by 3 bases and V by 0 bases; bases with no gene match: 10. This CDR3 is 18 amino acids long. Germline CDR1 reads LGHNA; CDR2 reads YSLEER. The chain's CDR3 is CASSQELRGGADTGELFF. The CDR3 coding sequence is TGCGCCAGCAGCCAAGAGTTAAGGGGAGGGGCAGACACCGGGGAGCTGTTTTTT.

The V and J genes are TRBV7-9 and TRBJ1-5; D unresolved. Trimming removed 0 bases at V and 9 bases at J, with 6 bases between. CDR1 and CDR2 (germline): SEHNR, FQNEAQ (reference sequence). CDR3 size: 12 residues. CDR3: CASSLAPGPQHF. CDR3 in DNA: TGTGCCAGCAGCTTAGCGCCGGGGCCCCAGCATTTT.

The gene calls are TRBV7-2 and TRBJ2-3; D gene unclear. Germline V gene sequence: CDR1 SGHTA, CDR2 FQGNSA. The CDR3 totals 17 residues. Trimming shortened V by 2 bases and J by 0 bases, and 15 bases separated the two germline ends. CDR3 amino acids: CASSLSRYDSSTDTQYF. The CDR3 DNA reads TGTGCCAGCAGCTTAAGCCGGTATGATTCTAGCACAGATACGCAGTATTTT. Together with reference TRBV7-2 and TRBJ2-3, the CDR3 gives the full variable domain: GAGVSQSPSNKVTEKGKDVELRCDPISGHTALYWYRQSLGQGLEFLIYFQGNSAPDKSGLPSDRFSAERTGGSVSTLTIQRTQQEDSAVYLCASSLSRYDSSTDTQYFGPGTRLTVL.

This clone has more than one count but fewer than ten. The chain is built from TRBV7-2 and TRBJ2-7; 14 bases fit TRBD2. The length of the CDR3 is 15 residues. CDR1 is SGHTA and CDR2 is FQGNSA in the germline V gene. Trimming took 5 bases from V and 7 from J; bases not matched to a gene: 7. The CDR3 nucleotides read TGTGCCAGCAGCAAGGGACTAGCGGGGGTTGTGGAGCAGTACTTC. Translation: CASSKGLAGVVEQYF. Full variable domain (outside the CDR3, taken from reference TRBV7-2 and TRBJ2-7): GAGVSQSPSNKVTEKGKDVELRCDPISGHTALYWYRQSLGQGLEFLIYFQGNSAPDKSGLPSDRFSAERTGGSVSTLTIQRTQQEDSAVYLCASSKGLAGVVEQYFGPGTRLTVT.

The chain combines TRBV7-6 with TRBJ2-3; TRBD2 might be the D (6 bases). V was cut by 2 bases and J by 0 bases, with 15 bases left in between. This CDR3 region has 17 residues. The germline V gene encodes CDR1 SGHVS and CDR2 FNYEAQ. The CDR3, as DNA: TGTGCCAGCAGCTTATTCCGGTCGGGGACTAGCACAGATACGCAGTATTTT. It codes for CASSLFRSGTSTDTQYF.

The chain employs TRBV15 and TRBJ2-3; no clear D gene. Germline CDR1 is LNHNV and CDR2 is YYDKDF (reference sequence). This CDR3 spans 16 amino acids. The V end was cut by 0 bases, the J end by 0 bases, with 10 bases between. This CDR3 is CATSRDQTPSTDTQYF. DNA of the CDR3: TGTGCCACCAGCAGAGACCAGACTCCTAGCACAGATACGCAGTATTTT.

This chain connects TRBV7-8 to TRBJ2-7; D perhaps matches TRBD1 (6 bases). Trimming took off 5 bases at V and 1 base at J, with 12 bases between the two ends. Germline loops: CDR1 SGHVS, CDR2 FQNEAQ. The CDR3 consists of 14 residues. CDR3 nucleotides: TGTGCCAGCAGCCGCCGGGACACTTCCTACGAGCAGTACTTC. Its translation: CASSRRDTSYEQYF.

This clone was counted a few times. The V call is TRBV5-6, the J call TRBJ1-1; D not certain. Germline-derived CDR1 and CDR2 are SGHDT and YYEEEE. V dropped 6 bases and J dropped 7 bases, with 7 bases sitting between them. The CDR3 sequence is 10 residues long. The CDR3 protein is CASIAVEAFF. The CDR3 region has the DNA TGTGCCAGCATTGCAGTTGAAGCTTTCTTT.

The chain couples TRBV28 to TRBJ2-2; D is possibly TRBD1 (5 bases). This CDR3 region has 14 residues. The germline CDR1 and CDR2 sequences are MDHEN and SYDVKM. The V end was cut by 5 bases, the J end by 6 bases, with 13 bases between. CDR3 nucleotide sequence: TGTGCCAGCAGTAGCTTACAGGTCGCCGGGGAGCTGTTTTTT. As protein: CASSSLQVAGELFF.

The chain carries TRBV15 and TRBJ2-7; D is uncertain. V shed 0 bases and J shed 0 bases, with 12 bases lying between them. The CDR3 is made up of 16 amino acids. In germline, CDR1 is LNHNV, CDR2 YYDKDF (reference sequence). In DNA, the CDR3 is TGTGCCACCAGCAGAGATAAGGAGCTCGCCTCCTACGAGCAGTACTTC. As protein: CATSRDKELASYEQYF.

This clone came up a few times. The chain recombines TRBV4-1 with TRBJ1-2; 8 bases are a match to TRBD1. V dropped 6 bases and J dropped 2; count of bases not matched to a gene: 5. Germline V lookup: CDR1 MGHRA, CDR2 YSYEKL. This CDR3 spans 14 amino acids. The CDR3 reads CASRRQGSNYGYTF. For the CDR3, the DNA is TGCGCCAGCAGACGACAGGGGAGCAACTATGGCTACACCTTC.

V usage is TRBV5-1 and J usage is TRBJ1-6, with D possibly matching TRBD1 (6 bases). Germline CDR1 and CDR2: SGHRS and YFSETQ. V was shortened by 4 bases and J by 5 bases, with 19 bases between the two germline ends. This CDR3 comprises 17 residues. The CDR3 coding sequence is TGCGCCAGCAGCCGACTACAGAGACAGGCCGATAATTCACCCCTCCACTTT. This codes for CASSRLQRQADNSPLHF. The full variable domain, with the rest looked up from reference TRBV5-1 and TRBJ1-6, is KAGVTQTPRYLIKTRGQQVTLSCSPISGHRSVSWYQQTPGQGLQFLFEYFSETQRNKGNFPGRFSGRQFSNSRSEMNVSTLELGDSALYLCASSRLQRQADNSPLHFGNGTRLTVT.

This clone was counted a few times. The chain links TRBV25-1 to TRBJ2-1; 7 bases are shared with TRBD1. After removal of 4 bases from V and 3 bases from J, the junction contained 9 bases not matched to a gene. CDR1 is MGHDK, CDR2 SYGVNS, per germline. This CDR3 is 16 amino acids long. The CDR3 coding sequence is TGTGCCAGCAGTGGGCAGGGGACAGAGAACTACAATGAGCAGTTCTTC. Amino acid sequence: CASSGQGTENYNEQFF.

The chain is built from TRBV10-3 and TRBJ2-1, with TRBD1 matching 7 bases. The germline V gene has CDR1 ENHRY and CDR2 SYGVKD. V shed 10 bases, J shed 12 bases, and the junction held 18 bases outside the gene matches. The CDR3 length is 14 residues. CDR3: CATRILQTGLGQFF. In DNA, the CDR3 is TGTGCCACCCGCATCCTCCAGACAGGGCTCGGGCAGTTCTTC.

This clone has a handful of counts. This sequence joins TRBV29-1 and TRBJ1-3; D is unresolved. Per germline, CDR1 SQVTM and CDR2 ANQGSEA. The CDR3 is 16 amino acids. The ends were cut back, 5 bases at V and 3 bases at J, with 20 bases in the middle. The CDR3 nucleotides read TGCAGCGTTCCGGGCGTAGCGGGCAGCCATGGAAACACCATATATTTT. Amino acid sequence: CSVPGVAGSHGNTIYF.